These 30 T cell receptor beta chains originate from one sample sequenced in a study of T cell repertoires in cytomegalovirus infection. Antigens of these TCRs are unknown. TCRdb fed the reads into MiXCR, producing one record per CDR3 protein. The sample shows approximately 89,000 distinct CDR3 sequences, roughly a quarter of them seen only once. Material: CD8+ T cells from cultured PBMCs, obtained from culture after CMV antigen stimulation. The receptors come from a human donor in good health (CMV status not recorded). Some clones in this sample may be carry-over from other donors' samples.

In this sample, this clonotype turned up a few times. CDR3 sequence: CASSVEVGSSYNSPLHF. The DNA for the CDR3 is TGTGCCAGCAGCGTAGAGGTTGGGAGCTCCTATAATTCACCCCTCCACTTT. This chain connects TRBV9 to TRBJ1-6; no clear D. Germline V CDR1 and CDR2: SGDLS, YYNGEE. Trimming pared 0 bases from V and 0 bases from J, leaving 10 bases between. This CDR3 contains 17 residues. The entire variable domain, with the rest obtained from reference TRBV9 and TRBJ1-6, is as follows: DSGVTQTPKHLITATGQRVTLRCSPRSGDLSVYWYQQSLDQGLQFLIQYYNGEERAKGNILERFSAQQFPDLHSELNLSSLELGDSALYFCASSVEVGSSYNSPLHFGNGTRLTVT.

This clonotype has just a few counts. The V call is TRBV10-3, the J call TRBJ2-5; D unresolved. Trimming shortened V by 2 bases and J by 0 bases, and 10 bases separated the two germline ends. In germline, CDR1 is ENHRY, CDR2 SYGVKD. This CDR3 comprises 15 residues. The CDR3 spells CAISEETHNQETQYF. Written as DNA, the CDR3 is TGTGCCATCAGTGAGGAAACACATAACCAAGAGACCCAGTACTTC.

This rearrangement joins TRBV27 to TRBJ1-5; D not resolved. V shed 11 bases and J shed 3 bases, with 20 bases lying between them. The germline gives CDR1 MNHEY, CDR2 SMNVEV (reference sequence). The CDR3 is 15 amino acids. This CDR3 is CASRGPAGDNQPQHF. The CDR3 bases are TGTGCCTCTCGAGGCCCGGCTGGGGACAATCAGCCCCAGCATTTT.

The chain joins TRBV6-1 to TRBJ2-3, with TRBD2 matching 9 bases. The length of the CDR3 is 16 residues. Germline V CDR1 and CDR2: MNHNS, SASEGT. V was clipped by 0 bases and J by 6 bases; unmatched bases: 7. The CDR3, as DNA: TGTGCCAGCAGTGAAGCTTGGGCGGGAGGGCTCGATACGCAGTATTTT. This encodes CASSEAWAGGLDTQYF.

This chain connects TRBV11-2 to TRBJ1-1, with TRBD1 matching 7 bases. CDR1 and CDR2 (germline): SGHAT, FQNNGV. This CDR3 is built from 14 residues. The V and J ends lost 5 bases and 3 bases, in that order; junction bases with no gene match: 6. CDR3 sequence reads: CASSQTGDDTEAFF. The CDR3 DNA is TGTGCCAGCAGCCAAACAGGGGATGACACTGAAGCTTTCTTT.

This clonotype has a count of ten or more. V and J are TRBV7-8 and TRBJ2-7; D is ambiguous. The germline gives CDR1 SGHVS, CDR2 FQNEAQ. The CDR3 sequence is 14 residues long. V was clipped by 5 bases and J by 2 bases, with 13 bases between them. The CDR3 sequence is CASSRRHGPYEQYF. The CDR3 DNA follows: TGTGCCAGCAGCCGCAGACATGGGCCCTACGAGCAGTACTTC.

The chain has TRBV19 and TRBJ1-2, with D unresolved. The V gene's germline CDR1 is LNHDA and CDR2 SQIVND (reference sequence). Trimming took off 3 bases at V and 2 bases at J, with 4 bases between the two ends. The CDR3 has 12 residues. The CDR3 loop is CASSMQNYGYTF. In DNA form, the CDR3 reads TGTGCCAGTAGTATGCAGAACTATGGCTACACCTTC.

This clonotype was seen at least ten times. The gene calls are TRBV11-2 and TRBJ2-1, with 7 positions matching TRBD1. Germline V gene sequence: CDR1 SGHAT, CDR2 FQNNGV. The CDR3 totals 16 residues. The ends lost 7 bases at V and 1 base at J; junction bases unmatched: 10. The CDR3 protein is CASTAERGRSYNEQFF. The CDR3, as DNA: TGTGCCAGCACCGCAGAGAGGGGGCGGTCCTACAATGAGCAGTTCTTC.

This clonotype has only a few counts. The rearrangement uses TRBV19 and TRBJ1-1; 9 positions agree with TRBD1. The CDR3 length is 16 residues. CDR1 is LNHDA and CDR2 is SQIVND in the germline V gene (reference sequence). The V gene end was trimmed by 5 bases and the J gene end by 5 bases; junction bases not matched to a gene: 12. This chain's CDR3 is CASSRLQGARLTEAFF. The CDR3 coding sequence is TGTGCCAGTAGTCGACTACAGGGGGCGAGGTTGACTGAAGCTTTCTTT. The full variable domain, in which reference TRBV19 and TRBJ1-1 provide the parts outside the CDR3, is DGGITQSPKYLFRKEGQNVTLSCEQNLNHDAMYWYRQDPGQGLRLIYYSQIVNDFQKGDIAEGYSVSREKKESFPLTVTSAQKNPTAFYLCASSRLQGARLTEAFFGQGTRLTVV.

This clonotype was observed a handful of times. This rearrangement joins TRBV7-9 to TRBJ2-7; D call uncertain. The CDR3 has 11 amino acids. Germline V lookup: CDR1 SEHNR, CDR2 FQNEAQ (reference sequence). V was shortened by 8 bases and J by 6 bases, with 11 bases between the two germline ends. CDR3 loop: CASGKGSEQYF. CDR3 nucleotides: TGTGCCAGCGGAAAAGGTTCCGAGCAGTACTTC.

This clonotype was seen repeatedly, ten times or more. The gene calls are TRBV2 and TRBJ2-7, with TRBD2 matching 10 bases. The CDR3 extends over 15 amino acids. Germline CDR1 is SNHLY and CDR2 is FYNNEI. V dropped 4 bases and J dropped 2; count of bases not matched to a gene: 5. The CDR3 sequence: CASSASGGPTYEQYF. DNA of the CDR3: TGTGCCAGCAGTGCTAGCGGGGGTCCCACCTACGAGCAGTACTTC.

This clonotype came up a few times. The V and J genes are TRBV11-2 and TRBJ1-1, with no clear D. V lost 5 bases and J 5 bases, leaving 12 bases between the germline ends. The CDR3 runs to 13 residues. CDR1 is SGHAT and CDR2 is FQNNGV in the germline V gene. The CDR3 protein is CASSTTTTTEAFF. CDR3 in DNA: TGTGCCAGCAGCACTACGACTACAACTGAAGCTTTCTTT.

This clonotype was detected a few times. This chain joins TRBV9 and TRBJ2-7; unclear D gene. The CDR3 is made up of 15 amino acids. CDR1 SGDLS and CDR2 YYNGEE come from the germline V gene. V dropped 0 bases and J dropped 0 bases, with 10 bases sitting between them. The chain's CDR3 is CASSVGSASSYEQYF. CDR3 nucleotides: TGTGCCAGCAGCGTAGGCTCAGCCAGCTCCTACGAGCAGTACTTC.

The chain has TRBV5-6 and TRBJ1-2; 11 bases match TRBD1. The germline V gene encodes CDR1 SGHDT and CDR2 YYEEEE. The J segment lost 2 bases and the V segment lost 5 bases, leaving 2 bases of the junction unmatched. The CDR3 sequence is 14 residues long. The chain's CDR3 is CASRGQGVNYGYTF. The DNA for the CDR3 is TGTGCCAGCAGGGGACAGGGGGTGAACTATGGCTACACCTTC.

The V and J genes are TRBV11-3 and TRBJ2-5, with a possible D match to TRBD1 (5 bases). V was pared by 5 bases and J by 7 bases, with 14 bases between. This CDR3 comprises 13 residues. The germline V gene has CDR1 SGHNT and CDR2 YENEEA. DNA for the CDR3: TGTGCCAGCAGCCCAGGCAGGGTGGGGACCCAGTACTTC. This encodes CASSPGRVGTQYF.

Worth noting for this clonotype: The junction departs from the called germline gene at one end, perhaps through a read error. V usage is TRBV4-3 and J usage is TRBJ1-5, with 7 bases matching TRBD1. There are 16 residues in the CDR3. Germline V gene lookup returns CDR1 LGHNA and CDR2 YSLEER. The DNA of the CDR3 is TGCGCCAGCGGCCAAGATCCCGGACAGGAGGGCCAGCCCCAGCATTTT. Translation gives CASGQDPGQEGQPQHF.

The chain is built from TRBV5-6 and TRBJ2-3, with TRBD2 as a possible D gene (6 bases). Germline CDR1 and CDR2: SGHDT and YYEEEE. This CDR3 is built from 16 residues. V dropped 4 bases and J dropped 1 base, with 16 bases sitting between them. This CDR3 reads CASSSGSLRGTDTQYF. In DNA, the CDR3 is TGTGCCAGCAGCAGCGGGTCTCTACGAGGCACAGATACGCAGTATTTT.

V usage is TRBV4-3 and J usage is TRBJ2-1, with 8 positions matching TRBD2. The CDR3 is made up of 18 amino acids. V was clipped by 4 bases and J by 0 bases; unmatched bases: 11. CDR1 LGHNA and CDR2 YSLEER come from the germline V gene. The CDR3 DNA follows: TGCGCCAGCAGCCGGACTTTGATAGCGGGATCCTCCTACAATGAGCAGTTCTTC. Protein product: CASSRTLIAGSSYNEQFF.

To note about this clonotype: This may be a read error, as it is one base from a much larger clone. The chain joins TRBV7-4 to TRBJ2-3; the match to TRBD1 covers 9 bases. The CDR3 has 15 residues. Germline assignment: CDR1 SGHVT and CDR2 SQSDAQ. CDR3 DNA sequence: TGTGTCAGCAGGCTCCGGGACAGGGCGACAGATACGCAGTATTTT. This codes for CVSRLRDRATDTQYF. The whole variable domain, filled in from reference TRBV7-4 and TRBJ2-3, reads GAGVSQSPRYKVAKRGRDVALRCDSISGHVTLYWYRQTLGQGSEVLTYSQSDAQRDKSGRPSGRFSAERPERSVSTLKIQRTEQGDSAVYLCVSRLRDRATDTQYFGPGTRLTVL.

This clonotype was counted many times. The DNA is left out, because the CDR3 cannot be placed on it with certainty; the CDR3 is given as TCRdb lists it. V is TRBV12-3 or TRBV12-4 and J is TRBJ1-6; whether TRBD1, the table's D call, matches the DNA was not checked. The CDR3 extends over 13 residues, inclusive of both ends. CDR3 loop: CASSFGEGSPLHF.

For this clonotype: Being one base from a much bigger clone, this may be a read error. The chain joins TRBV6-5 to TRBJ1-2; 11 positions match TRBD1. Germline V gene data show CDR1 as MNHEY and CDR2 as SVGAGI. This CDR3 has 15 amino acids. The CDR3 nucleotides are TGTGTCAGCAGTTCGGGACAGGGGGATCTCTATGGCTACACCTTC. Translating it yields CVSSSGQGDLYGYTF.

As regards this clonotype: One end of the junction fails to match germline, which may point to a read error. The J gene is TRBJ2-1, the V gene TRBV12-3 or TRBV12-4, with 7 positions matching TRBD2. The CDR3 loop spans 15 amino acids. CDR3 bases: TGTGCCAACAGTCCCGGACTAGTCACCTACAATGAGCAGTTCTTC. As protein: CANSPGLVTYNEQFF.

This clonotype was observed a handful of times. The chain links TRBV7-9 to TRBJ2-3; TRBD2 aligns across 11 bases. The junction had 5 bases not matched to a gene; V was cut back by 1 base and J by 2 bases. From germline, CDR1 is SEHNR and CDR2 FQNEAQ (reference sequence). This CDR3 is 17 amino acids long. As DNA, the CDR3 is TGTGCCAGCAGCTTAGGTGGACTAGCGGGTACCACAGATACGCAGTATTTT. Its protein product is CASSLGGLAGTTDTQYF.

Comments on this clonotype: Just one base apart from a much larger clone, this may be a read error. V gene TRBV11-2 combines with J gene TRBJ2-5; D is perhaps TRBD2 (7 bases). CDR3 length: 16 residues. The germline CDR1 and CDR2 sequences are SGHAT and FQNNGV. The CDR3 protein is CVSSLSPGGGQETQYF. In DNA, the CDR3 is TGTGTCAGCAGCTTATCTCCGGGGGGCGGCCAAGAGACCCAGTACTTC.

Here the CDR3 DNA reads TGTGCCAGCAGCCCGGATTGGGGGTTCTCCTACGAGCAGTACTTC. Translation gives CASSPDWGFSYEQYF. The chain couples TRBV11-3 to TRBJ2-7; D possibly matches TRBD1 or TRBD2 (5 bases each). CDR1 and CDR2 from the germline V gene are SGHNT and YENEEA. CDR3 length equals 15 residues. V was shortened by 5 bases and J by 0 bases, with 14 bases between the two germline ends. Full variable domain (remainder filled in from reference TRBV11-3 and TRBJ2-7): EAGVVQSPRYKIIEKKQPVAFWCNPISGHNTLYWYLQNLGQGPELLIRYENEEAVDDSQLPKDRFSAERLKGVDSTLKIQPAELGDSAVYLCASSPDWGFSYEQYFGPGTRLTVT.

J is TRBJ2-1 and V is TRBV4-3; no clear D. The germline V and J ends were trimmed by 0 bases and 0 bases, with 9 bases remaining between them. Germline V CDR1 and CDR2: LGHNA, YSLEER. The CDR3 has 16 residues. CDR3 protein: CASSQDLQTSYNEQFF. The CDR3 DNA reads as TGCGCCAGCAGCCAAGATCTCCAAACCTCCTACAATGAGCAGTTCTTC.

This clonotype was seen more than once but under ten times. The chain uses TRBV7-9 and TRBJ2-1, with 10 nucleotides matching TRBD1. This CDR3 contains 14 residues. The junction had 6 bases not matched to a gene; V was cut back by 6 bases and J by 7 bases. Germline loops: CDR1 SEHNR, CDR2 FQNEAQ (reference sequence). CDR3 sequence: CASRGQGLWNEQFF. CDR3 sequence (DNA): TGTGCCAGCAGGGGACAGGGGCTTTGGAATGAGCAGTTCTTC.

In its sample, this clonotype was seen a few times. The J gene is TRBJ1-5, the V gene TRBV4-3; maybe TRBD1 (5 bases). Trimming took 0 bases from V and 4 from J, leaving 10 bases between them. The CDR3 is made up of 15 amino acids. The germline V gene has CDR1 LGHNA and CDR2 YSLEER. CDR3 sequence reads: CASSQDRGPNQPQHF. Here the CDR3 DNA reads TGCGCCAGCAGCCAAGATAGGGGACCGAATCAGCCCCAGCATTTT.

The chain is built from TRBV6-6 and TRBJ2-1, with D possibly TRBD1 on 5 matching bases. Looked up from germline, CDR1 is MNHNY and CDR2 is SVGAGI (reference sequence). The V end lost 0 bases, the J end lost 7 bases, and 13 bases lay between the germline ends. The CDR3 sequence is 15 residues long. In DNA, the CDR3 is TGTGCCAGCAGTTACTCTGGTCTGGGGCAAAATGAGCAGTTCTTC. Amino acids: CASSYSGLGQNEQFF.

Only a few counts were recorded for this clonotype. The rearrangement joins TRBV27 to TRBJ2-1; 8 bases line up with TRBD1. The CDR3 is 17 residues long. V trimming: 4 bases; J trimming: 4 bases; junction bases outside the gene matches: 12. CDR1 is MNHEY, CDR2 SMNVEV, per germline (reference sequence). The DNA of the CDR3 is TGTGCCAGCAGTTCAACCGGGACAGGAAGTATGTACAATGAGCAGTTCTTC. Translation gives CASSSTGTGSMYNEQFF.